The sequence of this T cell receptor beta chain was determined in a study of CD8+CD57+ T cells in acquired aplastic anemia. Turning to the study itself: The average for DNA from sorted CD4+ and CD8+ cells was roughly 3 ug. Study conclusions and caveats: Patients and controls had in common 25 to 30 CD8+ CDR3 sequences.

The authors sequenced patients whose flow cytometry had shown CD8+CD57+ cell expansion. Germline assignment: CDR1 SGHKS and CDR2 YYEKEE (reference sequence). The length of the CDR3 is 15 residues. V gave up 4 bases and J gave up 5 bases; unmatched junction bases: 6. The TCR beta profiling, which covered VDJ combination and CDR3 sequence, was carried out using genomic DNA as the template. TCRdb re-called the reads through MiXCR, storing one row per CDR3 protein. The repertoire consists of roughly 190,000 distinct CDR3 sequences, with less than 60% occurring once and the leading ten covering around a tenth. This clonotype has just a few counts. Its specificity is unknown.

The sequence was collected from a human donor with aplastic anemia. The source material was sorted CD4+, CD8+, or CD8+CD57+ T cells (not recorded which) from PBMCs. The V gene is TRBV5-5, the J gene TRBJ1-6; 7 positions match TRBD1. As DNA, the CDR3 is TGTGCCAGCAGCCACCGGGACAGCAATAATTCACCCCTCCACTTT. Translating gives CASSHRDSNNSPLHF.